The rows below give T cell receptor beta chains drawn from one sample of a study of CD4+ T cells in melanoma. Some clones are missing from TCRdb's copy, which holds only in-frame ones; the method was immunoSEQ multiplex PCR. The table includes over 100,000 clones, around 92% detected once. Material for sequencing was peripheral blood. These receptors originate from a human donor with melanoma. The CDR3 runs from the conserved cysteine through the conserved F or W. D genes are given only for firm matches. Clone size, where shown, is once, few, many, or a class for clones that have expanded.

>TRBJ1-1|TRBV19|NA|NA
CASSIGAATEAFF
TGTGCCAGTAGTATAGGGGCGGCCACTGAAGCTTTCTTT
>TRBJ1-2|TRBV5-1|NA|once
CASSLESYRGGYTF
TGCGCCAGCAGCTTGGAATCTTACAGAGGCGGCTACACCTTC
>TRBJ2-7|TRBV4-3|NA|NA
CASSQVGGNGYEQYF
TGCGCCAGCAGCCAAGTAGGAGGAAACGGCTACGAGCAGTACTTC
>TRBJ2-7|TRBV5-4|NA|NA
CASQLDGYSYEQYF
TGTGCCAGCCAGCTTGACGGGTACTCCTACGAGCAGTACTTC
>TRBJ2-2|TRBV10-3|NA|NA
CASKRGDLSGELFF
TGTGCCAGCAAGAGGGGAGATTTGTCCGGGGAGCTGTTTTTT
>TRBJ2-2|TRBV18|NA|NA
CASSPPNRNTGELFF
TGTGCCAGCTCACCACCGAATCGGAACACCGGGGAGCTGTTTTTT
>TRBJ2-1|TRBV7-2|NA|NA
CASSPEAGSYNEQFF
TGTGCCAGCAGCCCCGAGGCCGGGAGCTACAATGAGCAGTTCTTC
>TRBJ1-4|TRBV5-1|TRBD1|NA
CASSLSGQGATNEKLFF
TGCGCCAGCAGCTTGTCGGGACAGGGGGCAACTAATGAAAAACTGTTTTTT
>TRBJ1-5|TRBV30|NA|NA
CASAGLRGNQPQHF
TGTGCCTCCGCGGGACTTAGGGGCAATCAGCCCCAGCATTTT
>TRBJ2-2|TRBV18|TRBD1|NA
CASSPNTPGQGFTGELFF
TGTGCCAGCTCTCCAAACACACCGGGACAGGGTTTCACCGGGGAGCTGTTTTTT
>TRBJ2-3|TRBV19|NA|NA
CASSRGGARMDTQYF
TGTGCCAGTAGTCGGGGCGGGGCTAGGATGGATACGCAGTATTTT
>TRBJ2-3|TRBV13|TRBD2|NA
CASSLELAGGRLYF
TGTGCCAGCAGCTTAGAGCTAGCGGGAGGGCGGTTGTATTTT
>TRBJ2-1|TRBV27|TRBD2|NA
CASSLSGGYNEQFF
TGTGCCAGCAGTTTGAGCGGGGGGTACAATGAGCAGTTCTTC
>TRBJ2-7|TRBV28|NA|NA
CASSLDVSSYEQYF
TGTGCCAGCAGTTTAGATGTGAGCTCCTACGAGCAGTACTTC
>TRBJ2-7|TRBV4-3|TRBD2|few
CASSPGTSGTYEQYF
TGCGCCAGCAGCCCCGGGACTAGCGGGACCTACGAGCAGTACTTC
>TRBJ1-3|TRBV6-5|NA|NA
CASSLRTGGTIYF
TGTGCCAGCAGTCTCCGGACCGGAGGCACCATATATTTT
>TRBJ2-3|TRBV2|TRBD2|NA
CASRTSGRVTDTQYF
TGTGCCAGCAGGACTAGCGGGAGGGTCACAGATACGCAGTATTTT
>TRBJ2-3|TRBV11-2|NA|NA
CASSWGRYTQYF
TGTGCCAGCAGCTGGGGACGGTATACGCAGTATTTT
>TRBJ2-1|TRBV9|TRBD1|NA
CASSGKTGGGVNLYNEQFF
TGTGCCAGCAGCGGTAAGACAGGGGGCGGCGTTAATCTGTACAATGAGCAGTTCTTC
>TRBJ2-1|TRBV29-1|NA|NA
CSVVDTPSNEQFF
TGCAGCGTTGTAGACACTCCAAGCAATGAGCAGTTCTTC
>TRBJ1-2|TRBV9|NA|NA
CASSVDTYPNYGYTF
TGTGCCAGCAGCGTCGACACCTACCCCAACTATGGCTACACCTTC
>TRBJ2-3|TRBV11-1|TRBD2|NA
CASSLELAVNTQYF
TGTGCCAGCAGCTTAGAACTAGCGGTGAATACGCAGTATTTT
>TRBJ1-5|TRBV5-1|NA|NA
CASSLEGLNQPQHF
TGCGCCAGCAGCTTGGAAGGTCTGAATCAGCCCCAGCATTTT
>TRBJ2-7|TRBV14|NA|NA
CASSQGFEQYF
TGTGCCAGCAGCCAGGGGTTTGAGCAGTACTTC
>TRBJ1-2|TRBV4-3|NA|NA
CASSQLGDYGYTF
TGCGCCAGCAGCCAGCTTGGCGACTATGGCTACACCTTC
>TRBJ2-7|TRBV7-3|NA|once
CASSFLASGAAEQYF
TGTGCCAGCAGCTTTCTAGCCTCGGGGGCGGCCGAGCAGTACTTC
>TRBJ2-5|TRBV4-1|NA|NA
CASSQEWAQETQYF
TGCGCCAGCAGCCAAGAGTGGGCCCAAGAGACCCAGTACTTC
>TRBJ1-1|TRBV4-2|NA|NA
CASRDTEAFF
TGTGCCAGCAGGGACACTGAAGCTTTCTTT
>TRBJ2-3|TRBV28|TRBD2|NA
CASSLAGGLTDTQYF
TGTGCCAGCAGTTTAGCGGGGGGGTTGACAGATACGCAGTATTTT
>TRBJ1-2|TRBV4-2|TRBD1|NA
CASSRTGQSNYGYTF
TGTGCCAGCAGCCGGACAGGGCAGTCTAACTATGGCTACACCTTC
>TRBJ2-3|TRBV28|NA|NA
CASSLERSTDTQYF
TGTGCCAGCAGTTTGGAGCGAAGCACAGATACGCAGTATTTT
>TRBJ1-3|TRBV5-4|NA|NA
CASRKQGGKGNTIYF
TGTGCCAGCAGGAAACAGGGTGGGAAAGGAAACACCATATATTTT
>TRBJ2-3|TRBV7-3|TRBD2|NA
CASSPYGGGGSSTDTQYF
TGTGCCAGCAGCCCCTATGGTGGGGGGGGATCTAGCACAGATACGCAGTATTTT
>TRBJ2-3|TRBV6-4|TRBD1|NA
CASSLTGTGADTQYF
TGTGCCAGCAGTTTAACCGGGACAGGTGCCGATACGCAGTATTTT
>TRBJ2-1|TRBV4-3|NA|NA
CASSQAPRTYNEQFF
TGCGCCAGCAGCCAAGCTCCCCGGACGTACAATGAGCAGTTCTTC
>TRBJ1-5|TRBV4-3|NA|NA
CASSYTKGQPQHF
TGCGCCAGCAGCTACACGAAAGGGCAGCCCCAGCATTTT
>TRBJ2-5|TRBV4-1|NA|NA
CASSPGLLDGTQYF
TGCGCCAGCAGCCCGGGACTTTTAGATGGGACCCAGTACTTC
>TRBJ2-7|TRBV6-6|NA|NA
CASRIDRGRYEQYF
TGTGCCAGCAGAATCGACAGAGGGAGATACGAGCAGTACTTC
>TRBJ2-2|TRBV6-6|TRBD2|NA
CASSYPPSGPTGELFF
TGTGCCAGCAGTTACCCGCCTAGCGGACCCACCGGGGAGCTGTTTTTT
>TRBJ2-7|TRBV21-1|NA|NA
CASSNYGTSGGPTAYEQYF
TGTGCCAGCAGCAATTACGGGACTAGCGGGGGCCCAACAGCCTACGAGCAGTACTTC
>TRBJ2-7|TRBV25-1|NA|NA
CASTPPGTYEQYF
TGTGCCAGCACCCCGCCGGGGACCTACGAGCAGTACTTC
>TRBJ1-2|TRBV19|TRBD1|NA
CASRGQGAGGYGYTF
TGTGCCAGTAGGGGACAGGGGGCCGGCGGCTATGGCTACACCTTC
>TRBJ2-5|TRBV28|TRBD1|NA
CASSLWTGKETQYF
TGTGCCAGCAGTTTATGGACAGGGAAAGAGACCCAGTACTTC
>TRBJ2-3|TRBV18|TRBD2|NA
CASSPSLAGRDTQYF
TGTGCCAGCTCACCTAGCCTAGCGGGAAGGGATACGCAGTATTTT
>TRBJ1-2|TRBV6-5|TRBD1|NA
CASTYRGNDGYTF
TGTGCCAGCACATACAGGGGCAATGATGGCTACACCTTC